The rows below give T cell receptor beta chains drawn from one sample of a study of lymphopenia after photon versus proton radiotherapy. TCRdb keeps only in-frame clones here, not all; method: immunoSEQ multiplex PCR. The data show about 20,000 clones, with roughly 81% seen just once and around 3% held by the top ten. The specimen was peripheral blood, collected from a patient treated with photon-based radiotherapy. The receptors were sampled from a woman aged 50 to 65 with pancreatic cancer. Each CDR3 is given with its conserved first and last residue. D genes are given only for firm matches. Clone size appears in some rows only: once, few, many, or a class for an expanded clone.

16,TRBD1,TRBV5-6,.,TRBJ2-7,CASSQDRGRGNYEQYF,TGTGCCAGCAGCCAGGACAGGGGGCGGGGAAATTACGAGCAGTACTTC
17,TRBD2,TRBV7-2,.,TRBJ2-3,CASSLVLIAGPTDTQYF,TGTGCCAGCAGCTTAGTCCTCATAGCGGGGCCCACAGATACGCAGTATTTT
16,TRBD1,TRBV27,.,TRBJ2-7,CASSRTTGQGIGEQYF,TGTGCCAGCAGCCGCACAACGGGACAGGGCATCGGCGAGCAGTACTTC
13,.,TRBV18,.,TRBJ2-5,CASSRSNQETQYF,TGTGCCAGCTCACGGAGCAACCAAGAGACCCAGTACTTC
15,.,TRBV5-4,.,TRBJ1-1,CASSLVDTRDTEAFF,TGTGCCAGCAGCTTGGTGGACACTCGGGACACTGAAGCTTTCTTT
19,TRBD2,TRBV7-7,.,TRBJ2-1,CASSPGTSGSRSSYNEQFF,TGTGCCAGCAGCCCCGGGACTAGCGGGAGTAGGAGCTCCTACAATGAGCAGTTCTTC
13,.,TRBV30,.,TRBJ2-7,CAWRVTTGYEQYF,TGTGCCTGGAGGGTAACGACGGGCTACGAGCAGTACTTC
15,.,TRBV18,.,TRBJ2-7,CASSPPASHPYEQYF,TGTGCCAGCTCACCCCCGGCGTCTCATCCCTACGAGCAGTACTTC
15,TRBD2,TRBV9,.,TRBJ2-1,CASSVVSGADNEQFF,TGTGCCAGCAGCGTAGTTAGCGGGGCGGACAATGAGCAGTTCTTC
14,.,TRBV6-6,.,TRBJ2-7,CASSPPTRIYEQYF,TGTGCCAGCAGTCCGCCGACTAGGATCTACGAGCAGTACTTC
14,.,TRBV7-9,.,TRBJ2-7,CASTDPGRGYEQYF,TGTGCCAGCACCGACCCAGGGAGAGGTTACGAGCAGTACTTC
15,TRBD2,TRBV5-1,.,TRBJ2-2,CASVGTSGPDGELFF,TGCGCCAGCGTCGGGACTAGCGGGCCGGACGGGGAGCTGTTTTTT
14,TRBD1,TRBV27,.,TRBJ1-6,CASSLRDRGSPLHF,TGTGCCAGCAGTTTAAGGGACAGGGGTTCACCCCTCCACTTT
12,.,TRBV28,.,TRBJ2-7,CASSLFSLEQYF,TGTGCCAGCAGTTTATTTAGCCTCGAGCAGTACTTC
14,TRBD1,TRBV19,.,TRBJ2-4,CASSIDHRGYIQYF,TGTGCCAGTAGTATAGACCACAGGGGTTACATTCAGTACTTC
12,.,TRBV7-2,.,TRBJ2-3,CASSSPPYTQYF,TGTGCCAGCAGCTCCCCTCCATATACGCAGTATTTT
15,TRBD1,TRBV27,.,TRBJ2-7,CASSFGGTGLNEQYF,TGTGCCAGCAGTTTTGGGGGGACAGGGCTAAACGAGCAGTACTTC
16,TRBD2,TRBV28,.,TRBJ2-5,CASSPRGAGGGETQYF,TGTGCCAGCAGTCCGCGGGGAGCGGGAGGAGGAGAGACCCAGTACTTC
14,TRBD1,TRBV9,.,TRBJ1-2,CASSASGTVLSYTF,TGTGCCAGCAGCGCATCCGGGACAGTATTAAGCTACACCTTC
14,TRBD1,TRBV6-5,.,TRBJ2-7,CASSYGQGPYEQYF,TGTGCCAGCAGTTACGGACAGGGACCCTACGAGCAGTACTTC
13,.,TRBV12-5,.,TRBJ2-3,CASGLGGTAAQYF,TGTGCTAGTGGTTTGGGGGGGACTGCAGCGCAGTATTTT
15,.,TRBV2,.,TRBJ2-2,CASSVLPTGTGELFF,TGTGCCAGCAGCGTCCTACCCACCGGCACCGGGGAGCTGTTTTTT
15,TRBD1,TRBV19,.,TRBJ1-6,CASSTTGGEGSPLHF,TGTGCCAGTAGTACGACAGGGGGCGAGGGATCACCCCTCCACTTT
13,TRBD2,TRBV7-9,.,TRBJ2-3,CASSSLAGDTQYF,TGTGCCAGCAGCTCCCTAGCGGGAGATACGCAGTATTTT
13,TRBD2,TRBV19,.,TRBJ2-7,CASSPLAGVEQYF,TGTGCCAGTAGTCCTCTAGCGGGAGTCGAGCAGTACTTC
14,TRBD1,TRBV5-1,.,TRBJ1-1,CASSSQGGNTEAFF,TGCGCCAGCAGCTCACAGGGGGGGAACACTGAAGCTTTCTTT
14,.,TRBV29-1,.,TRBJ1-5,CSVYVDGSNQPQHF,TGCAGCGTGTACGTTGACGGAAGCAATCAGCCCCAGCATTTT
13,.,TRBV4-3,.,TRBJ2-5,CASSQDRMETQYF,TGCGCCAGCAGCCAAGATCGGATGGAGACCCAGTACTTC
9,.,TRBV11-2,few,TRBJ1-5,CASSLYVHF,TGTGCCAGCAGCTTATATGTCCATTTT
16,TRBD1,TRBV4-3,.,TRBJ1-2,CASSQGATGGRYGYTF,TGCGCCAGCAGCCAAGGGGCGACAGGGGGACGCTATGGCTACACCTTC
19,TRBD2,TRBV9,.,TRBJ2-1,CASSVGTSGSKGFVAEQFF,TGTGCCAGCAGCGTAGGAACTAGCGGGAGTAAGGGGTTCGTCGCGGAGCAGTTCTTC
11,.,TRBV13,.,TRBJ2-1,CASSLRNEQFF,TGTGCCAGCAGCTTGAGGAATGAGCAGTTCTTC
11,.,TRBV14,.,TRBJ2-5,CASSLGETQYF,TGTGCCAGCAGCCTAGGAGAGACCCAGTACTTC
14,.,TRBV27,.,TRBJ2-6,CASNADFGANVLTF,TGTGCCAGCAATGCGGACTTTGGGGCCAACGTCCTGACTTTC
14,.,TRBV29-1,.,TRBJ2-3,CSVEVEGSADTQYF,TGCAGCGTTGAGGTAGAGGGTAGTGCAGATACGCAGTATTTT
13,.,TRBV18,.,TRBJ1-4,CASSPGLGEKLFF,TGTGCCAGCTCACCGGGACTGGGAGAAAAACTGTTTTTT
16,TRBD2,TRBV19,.,TRBJ2-3,CASSIGGTSASDTQYF,TGTGCCAGTAGTATAGGGGGGACTAGCGCTTCAGATACGCAGTATTTT
13,TRBD2,TRBV7-2,.,TRBJ2-5,CASRPPSGATQYF,TGTGCCAGCAGACCTCCTAGCGGGGCGACCCAGTACTTC
16,TRBD2,TRBV5-1,.,TRBJ2-1,CASFRTSGSSYNEQFF,TGCGCCAGCTTCCGGACTAGCGGGAGCTCCTACAATGAGCAGTTCTTC
13,.,TRBV5-1,.,TRBJ2-1,CASSLLGEGEQFF,TGCGCCAGCAGCTTACTAGGAGAGGGGGAGCAGTTCTTC
14,.,TRBV2,.,TRBJ1-4,CASKLRGFGEKLFF,TGTGCCAGCAAACTCAGGGGCTTTGGGGAAAAACTGTTTTTT
17,TRBD1,TRBV28,.,TRBJ1-6,CASDPAGGRTYNSPLHF,TGTGCCAGCGACCCCGCAGGGGGGAGAACCTATAATTCACCCCTCCACTTT
18,.,TRBV7-2,.,TRBJ2-1,CASSLDGGARNSYNEQFF,TGTGCCAGCAGCTTAGACGGGGGAGCCAGGAACTCCTACAATGAGCAGTTCTTC